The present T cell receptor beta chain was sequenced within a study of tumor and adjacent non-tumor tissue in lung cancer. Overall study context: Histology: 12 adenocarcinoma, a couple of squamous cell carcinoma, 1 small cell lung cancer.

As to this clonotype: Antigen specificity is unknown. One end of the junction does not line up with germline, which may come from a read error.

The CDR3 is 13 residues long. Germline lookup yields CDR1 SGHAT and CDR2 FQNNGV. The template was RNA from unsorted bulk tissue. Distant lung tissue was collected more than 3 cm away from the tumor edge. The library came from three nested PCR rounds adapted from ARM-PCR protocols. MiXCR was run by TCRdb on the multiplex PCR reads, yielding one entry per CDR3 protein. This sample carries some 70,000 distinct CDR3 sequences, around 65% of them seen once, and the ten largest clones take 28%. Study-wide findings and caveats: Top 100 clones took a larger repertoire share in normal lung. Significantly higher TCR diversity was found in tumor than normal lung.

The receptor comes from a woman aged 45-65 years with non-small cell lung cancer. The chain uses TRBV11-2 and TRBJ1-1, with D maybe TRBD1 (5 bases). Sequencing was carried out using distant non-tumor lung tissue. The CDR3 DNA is TGTGTCAGCAGCTCCCGACGGGACTCTGAAGCTTTCTTT. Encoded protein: CVSSSRRDSEAFF.